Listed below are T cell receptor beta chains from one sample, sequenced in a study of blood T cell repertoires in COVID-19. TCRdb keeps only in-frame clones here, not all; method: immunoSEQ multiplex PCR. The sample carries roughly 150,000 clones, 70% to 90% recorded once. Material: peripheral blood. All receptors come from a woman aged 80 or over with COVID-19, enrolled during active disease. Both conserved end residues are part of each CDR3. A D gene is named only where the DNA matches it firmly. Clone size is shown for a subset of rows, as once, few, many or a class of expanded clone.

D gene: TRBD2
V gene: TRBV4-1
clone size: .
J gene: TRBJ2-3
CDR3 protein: CASSQDLGAGDRTDTQYF
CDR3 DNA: TGCGCCAGCAGCCAAGATCTAGGCGCGGGAGACCGCACAGATACGCAGTATTTT

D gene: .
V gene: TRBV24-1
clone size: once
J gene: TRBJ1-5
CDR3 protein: CATSGTLNQPQHF
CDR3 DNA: TGTGCCACCTCCGGGACACTTAATCAGCCCCAGCATTTT

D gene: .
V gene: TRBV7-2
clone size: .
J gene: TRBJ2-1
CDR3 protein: CASSFGADRGNEQFF
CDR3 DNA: TGTGCCAGCAGCTTCGGGGCCGACCGGGGGAATGAGCAGTTCTTC

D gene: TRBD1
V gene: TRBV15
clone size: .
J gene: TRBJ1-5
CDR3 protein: CATSRVGQGATGRGNQPQHF
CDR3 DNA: TGTGCCACCAGCAGAGTGGGACAGGGGGCGACCGGAAGAGGCAATCAGCCCCAGCATTTT

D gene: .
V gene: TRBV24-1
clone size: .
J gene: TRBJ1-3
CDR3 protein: CATSEPGGNTIYF
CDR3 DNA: TGTGCCACCAGCGAACCAGGGGGAAACACCATATATTTT

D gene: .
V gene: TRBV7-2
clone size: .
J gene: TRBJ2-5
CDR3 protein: CASSLYGVEETQYF
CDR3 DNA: TGTGCCAGCAGCTTATACGGGGTGGAAGAGACCCAGTACTTC

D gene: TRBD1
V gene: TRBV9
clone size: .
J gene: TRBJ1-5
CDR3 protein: CASSVEGDSGQPQHF
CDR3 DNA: TGTGCCAGCAGCGTAGAGGGGGACAGCGGCCAGCCCCAGCATTTT

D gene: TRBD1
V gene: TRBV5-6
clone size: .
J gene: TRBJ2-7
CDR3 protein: CASSTRRTGYSDEQYF
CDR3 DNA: TGTGCCAGCAGCACCCGGAGGACAGGGTACTCGGACGAGCAGTACTTC

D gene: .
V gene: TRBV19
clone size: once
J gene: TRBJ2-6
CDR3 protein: CASSPPGWGGANVLTF
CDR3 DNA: TGTGCCAGTAGTCCGCCAGGGTGGGGTGGGGCCAACGTCCTGACTTTC

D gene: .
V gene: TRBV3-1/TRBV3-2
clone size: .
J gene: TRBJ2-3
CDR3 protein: CASSRPGDKLYF
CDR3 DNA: TGTGCCAGCAGCCGACCCGGGGACAAGCTGTATTTT

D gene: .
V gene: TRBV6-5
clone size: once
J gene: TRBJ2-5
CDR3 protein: CASMVGKAQYF
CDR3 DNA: TGTGCCAGCATGGTCGGTAAAGCCCAGTACTTC

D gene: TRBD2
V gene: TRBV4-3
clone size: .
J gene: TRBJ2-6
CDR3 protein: CASSQDPAGGNSGANVLTF
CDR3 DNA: TGCGCCAGCAGCCAAGATCCGGCGGGAGGAAACTCTGGGGCCAACGTCCTGACTTTC

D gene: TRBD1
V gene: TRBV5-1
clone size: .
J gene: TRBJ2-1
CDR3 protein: CASSWGFVGQGPYNEQFF
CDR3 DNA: TGCGCCAGCAGCTGGGGGTTCGTGGGACAGGGGCCATACAATGAGCAGTTCTTC

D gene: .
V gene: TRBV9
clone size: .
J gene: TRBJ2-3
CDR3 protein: CASSVSSSIGTDTQYF
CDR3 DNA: TGTGCCAGCAGCGTAAGTAGTAGCATCGGCACAGATACGCAGTATTTT

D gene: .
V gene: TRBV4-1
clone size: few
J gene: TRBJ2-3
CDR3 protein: CASSQDSGFSTDTQYF
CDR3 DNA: TGCGCCAGCAGCCAAGACTCGGGTTTCAGCACAGATACGCAGTATTTT

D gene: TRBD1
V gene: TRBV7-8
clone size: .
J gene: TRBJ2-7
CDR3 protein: CASSLQGAYEQYF
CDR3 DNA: TGTGCCAGCAGCTTACAGGGGGCCTACGAGCAGTACTTC

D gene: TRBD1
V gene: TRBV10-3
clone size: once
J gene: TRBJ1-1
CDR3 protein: CAIANPGQGASEAFF
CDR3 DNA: TGTGCCATCGCTAACCCGGGACAGGGGGCGTCTGAAGCTTTCTTT

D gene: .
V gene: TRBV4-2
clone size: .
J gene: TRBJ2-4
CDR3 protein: CASSLPGDIAKNIQYF
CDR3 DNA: TGTGCCAGCAGCCTACCGGGAGACATAGCCAAAAACATTCAGTACTTC

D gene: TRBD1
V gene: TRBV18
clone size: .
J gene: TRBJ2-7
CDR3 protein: CASSPTGVSSYEQYF
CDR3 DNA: TGTGCCAGCTCACCAACAGGGGTAAGCTCCTACGAGCAGTACTTC

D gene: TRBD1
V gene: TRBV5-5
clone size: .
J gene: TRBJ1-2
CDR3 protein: CASSPGGLNYGYTF
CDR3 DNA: TGTGCCAGCAGCCCAGGGGGCCTTAACTATGGCTACACCTTC

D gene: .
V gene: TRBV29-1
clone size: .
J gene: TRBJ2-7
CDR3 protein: CSVVAGAHYEQYF
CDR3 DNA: TGCAGCGTTGTGGCCGGAGCCCACTACGAGCAGTACTTC

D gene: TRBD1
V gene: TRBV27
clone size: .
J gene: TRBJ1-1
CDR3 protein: CASSSSGTGNTEAFF
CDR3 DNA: TGTGCCAGCAGTAGCTCCGGGACAGGGAACACTGAAGCTTTCTTT

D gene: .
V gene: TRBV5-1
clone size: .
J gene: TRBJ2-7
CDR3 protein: CASRETVSAGSGEQYF
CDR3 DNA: TGCGCCAGCCGGGAGACGGTCTCGGCGGGATCTGGTGAGCAGTACTTC

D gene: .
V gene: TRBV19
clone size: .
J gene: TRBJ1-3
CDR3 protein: CASSTSFGAGNTIYF
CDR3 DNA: TGTGCCAGTAGTACCTCATTTGGAGCTGGAAACACCATATATTTT

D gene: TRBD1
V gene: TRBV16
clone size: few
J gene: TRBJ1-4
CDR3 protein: CASSQIGQGPRVGKLFF
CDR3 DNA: TGTGCCAGCAGCCAAATTGGACAGGGGCCCCGAGTTGGAAAACTGTTTTTT

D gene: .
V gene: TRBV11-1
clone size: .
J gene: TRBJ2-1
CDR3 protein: CASSPGRETNEQFF
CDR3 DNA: TGTGCCAGCAGCCCCGGCCGGGAGACCAATGAGCAGTTCTTC

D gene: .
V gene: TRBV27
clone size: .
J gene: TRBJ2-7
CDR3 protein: CASSSPGAGQGEQYF
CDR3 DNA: TGTGCCAGCAGTTCCCCTGGGGCAGGCCAGGGCGAGCAGTACTTC

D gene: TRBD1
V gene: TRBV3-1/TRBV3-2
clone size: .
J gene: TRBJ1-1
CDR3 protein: CASSHLRQGSTEAFF
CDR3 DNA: TGTGCCAGCAGCCACCTTAGACAGGGTAGCACTGAAGCTTTCTTT

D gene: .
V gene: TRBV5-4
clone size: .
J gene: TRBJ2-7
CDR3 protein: CASSFGGSYEQYF
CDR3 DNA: TGTGCCAGCAGCTTCGGCGGATCCTACGAGCAGTACTTC

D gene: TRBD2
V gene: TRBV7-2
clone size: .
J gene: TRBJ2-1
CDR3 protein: CASSRLTSGTYNEQFF
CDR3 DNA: TGTGCCAGCAGTCGACTAACTAGCGGGACGTACAATGAGCAGTTCTTC

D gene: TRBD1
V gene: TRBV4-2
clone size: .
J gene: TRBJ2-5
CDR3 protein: CASSREGQGGLETQYF
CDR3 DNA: TGTGCCAGCAGCCGAGAGGGACAGGGGGGTCTAGAGACCCAGTACTTC

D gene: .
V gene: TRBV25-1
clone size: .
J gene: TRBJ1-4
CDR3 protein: CASSDPRGSGEKLFF
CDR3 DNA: TGTGCCAGCAGTGACCCCCGAGGGAGCGGTGAAAAACTGTTTTTT